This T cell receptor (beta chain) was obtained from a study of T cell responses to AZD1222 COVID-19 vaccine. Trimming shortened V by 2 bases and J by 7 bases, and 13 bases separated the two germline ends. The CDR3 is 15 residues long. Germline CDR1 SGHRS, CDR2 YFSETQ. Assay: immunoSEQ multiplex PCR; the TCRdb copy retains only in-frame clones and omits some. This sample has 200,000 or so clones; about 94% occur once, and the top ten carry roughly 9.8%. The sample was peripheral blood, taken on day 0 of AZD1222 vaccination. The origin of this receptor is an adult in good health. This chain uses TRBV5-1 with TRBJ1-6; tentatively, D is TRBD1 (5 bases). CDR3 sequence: CASSFRQPGNSPLHF. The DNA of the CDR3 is TGCGCCAGCAGCTTCAGACAACCAGGGAATTCACCCCTCCACTTT.